The present TCR beta chain was sequenced within a study of blood T cell repertoires in COVID-19. Whole-study context: The samples span acute and convalescent COVID-19 from the United States, Italy and Spain. PBMCs, B-cell-depleted T cells, or T cells were the source of the cDNA or gDNA that made up the material.

With V trimmed by 2 bases and J by 1 base, 1 base remained unmatched. The CDR3 covers 15 residues. From germline, CDR1 is MNHEY and CDR2 SVGAGI. Source study methods: Reference gene primer amplification gave estimated nucleated cell counts. Produced via immunoSEQ multiplex PCR; TCRdb's table is partial and in-frame only. Clone size and the V and J calls come from that table; the DNA yielded D and trimming. This repertoire shows 250,000 or so clones, approximately 86% found once; its top ten account for approximately 9.7%. Sequencing was performed on peripheral blood. This clonotype was obtained from a man between 40 and 49 years old with active or convalescent COVID-19. The chain employs TRBV6-5 and TRBJ2-1, with TRBD2 identical over 8 bases. The CDR3 DNA sequence: TGTGCCAGCAGTTACACTAGCGGATCCTACAATGAGCAGTTCTTC. This translates into CASSYTSGSYNEQFF.